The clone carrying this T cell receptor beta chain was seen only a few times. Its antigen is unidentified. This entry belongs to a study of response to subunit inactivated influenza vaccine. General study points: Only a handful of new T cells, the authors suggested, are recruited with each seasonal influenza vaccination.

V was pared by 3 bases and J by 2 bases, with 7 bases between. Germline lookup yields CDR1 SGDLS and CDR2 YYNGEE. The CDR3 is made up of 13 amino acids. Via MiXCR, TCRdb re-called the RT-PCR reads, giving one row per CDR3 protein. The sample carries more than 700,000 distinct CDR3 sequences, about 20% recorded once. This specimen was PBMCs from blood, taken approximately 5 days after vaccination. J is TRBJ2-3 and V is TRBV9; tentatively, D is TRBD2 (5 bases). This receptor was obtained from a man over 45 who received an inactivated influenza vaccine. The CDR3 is CASSERFTDTQYF. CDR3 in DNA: TGTGCCAGCAGCGAGCGGTTCACAGATACGCAGTATTTT.